These T cell receptor beta chains were read from a single sample in a study of cytotoxic CD8 clonotypes in ibrutinib-treated CLL. The assay was immunoSEQ multiplex PCR, and TCRdb's table has in-frame clones only and misses some. The sample consists of about 160,000 clones, roughly 77% of them appearing once. Specimen: PBMCs, collected after 12 months of ibrutinib treatment. The receptors were sampled from a human donor with chronic lymphocytic leukemia. Each CDR3 is given with its conserved first and last residue. Fields, in order: J gene, clone size, V gene, D gene, CDR3 DNA, CDR3 protein. The D gene is left open where the match is weak. Some rows mark clone size as missing; the rest say once, few, many or name a class of expanded clone.

J gene: TRBJ2-5; clone size: NA; V gene: TRBV18; D gene: NA; CDR3 DNA: TGTGCCAGCTCACCAGGGGGTCCGGAGACCCAGTACTTC; CDR3 protein: CASSPGGPETQYF
J gene: TRBJ1-5; clone size: once; V gene: TRBV7-2; D gene: NA; CDR3 DNA: TGTGCCAGCAGCTTGCCCGACGCATATTTCAATCAGCCCCAGCATTTT; CDR3 protein: CASSLPDAYFNQPQHF
J gene: TRBJ2-1; clone size: NA; V gene: TRBV27; D gene: TRBD2; CDR3 DNA: TGTGCCAGCAGTCCTCCCCTCAGCGGGGGGGCAAATGAGCAGTTCTTC; CDR3 protein: CASSPPLSGGANEQFF
J gene: TRBJ2-5; clone size: NA; V gene: TRBV20-1; D gene: NA; CDR3 DNA: TGCAGTGTACAGGTGCAAGAGACCCAGTACTTC; CDR3 protein: CSVQVQETQYF
J gene: TRBJ2-1; clone size: NA; V gene: TRBV7-3; D gene: NA; CDR3 DNA: TGTGCCAGCAGCTTAGACCGTCGTGGGAATGGGAATGAGCAGTTCTTC; CDR3 protein: CASSLDRRGNGNEQFF
J gene: TRBJ2-7; clone size: NA; V gene: TRBV6-6; D gene: TRBD2; CDR3 DNA: TGTGCCAGCAGCACCAGCGGGAGTGTATCCTACGAGCAGTACTTC; CDR3 protein: CASSTSGSVSYEQYF
J gene: TRBJ1-1; clone size: NA; V gene: TRBV28; D gene: NA; CDR3 DNA: TGTGCCAGCAGTTCTATCATGAACACTGAAGCTTTCTTT; CDR3 protein: CASSSIMNTEAFF
J gene: TRBJ2-7; clone size: NA; V gene: TRBV28; D gene: NA; CDR3 DNA: TGTGCCAGCAGTTTGCTTGACAGGTTCGCCTACGAGCAGTACTTC; CDR3 protein: CASSLLDRFAYEQYF
J gene: TRBJ1-2; clone size: NA; V gene: TRBV6-5; D gene: TRBD1; CDR3 DNA: TGTGCCAGCAGTTACTACAGGGGAAACTATGGCTACACCTTC; CDR3 protein: CASSYYRGNYGYTF
J gene: TRBJ2-7; clone size: few; V gene: TRBV6-5; D gene: TRBD2; CDR3 DNA: TGTGCCAGCAGTCGTCGACTAGCGGGAGCCCACGAGCAGTACTTC; CDR3 protein: CASSRRLAGAHEQYF
J gene: TRBJ1-2; clone size: NA; V gene: TRBV28; D gene: NA; CDR3 DNA: TGTGCCAGCACTACCAGCGGGGGACCTAACTATGGCTACACCTTC; CDR3 protein: CASTTSGGPNYGYTF
J gene: TRBJ2-5; clone size: NA; V gene: TRBV29-1; D gene: TRBD2; CDR3 DNA: TGCAGCGTTGTGGCGGGAGTGGGAGAGACCCAGTACTTC; CDR3 protein: CSVVAGVGETQYF
J gene: TRBJ1-1; clone size: few; V gene: TRBV5-1; D gene: NA; CDR3 DNA: TGCGCCAGCACTGAGCAGGTTACGAACACTGAAGCTTTCTTT; CDR3 protein: CASTEQVTNTEAFF